A selection of T cell receptor beta chains follows, all from one sample in a study of Ad26.COV2.S vaccination and SARS-CoV-2 variants. The table came from immunoSEQ multiplex PCR; TCRdb's copy has only in-frame clones and leaves some out. The sample holds approximately 350,000 clones; roughly 80% are singletons and the top ten take almost 7.5%. This specimen consisted of peripheral blood, obtained in a trial of Ad26.COV2.S vaccine versus placebo. The receptor set was obtained from a person aged 18-60 years who received the Ad26.COV2.S COVID-19 vaccine or a placebo. The conserved cysteine and the conserved F or W are not part of the CDR3 here.

j_gene | v_gene | CDR3aa
TRBJ2-7 | TRBV27 | ASRTLAAYEQY
TRBJ2-6 | TRBV7-2 | ASSPRRGGANVLT
TRBJ1-2 | TRBV4-3 | ASSQDRWQGSTYGYT
TRBJ2-2 | TRBV29-1 | SFRRANTGELF
TRBJ2-2 | TRBV30 | AWSGLAGKNTGELF
TRBJ1-5 | TRBV24-1 | ATSDTVGGAGQPQH
TRBJ1-6 | TRBV30 | AWTKSSYNSPLH
TRBJ1-3 | TRBV4-1 | ASSRRGLGNTIY
TRBJ1-3 | TRBV28 | ASSRRFSGNTIY
TRBJ2-5 | TRBV5-6 | ASSWFSALQETQY